A single T cell receptor (beta chain) is shown here with its context. This sample stems from a study of blood T cell repertoires in COVID-19. Turning to the study itself: The samples span acute and convalescent COVID-19 from the United States, Italy and Spain.

This CDR3 contains 15 residues. V shed 1 base and J 13 bases; nucleotides not matched to a gene: 14. The germline V gene encodes CDR1 SEHNR and CDR2 FQNEAQ (reference sequence). Data came from immunoSEQ multiplex PCR; TCRdb stores just in-frame clones and leaves some out. This table has about 100,000 clones, about 90% appearing once. The chain links TRBV7-9 to TRBJ2-5; 8 bases are shared with TRBD1. The TCR originated in a man aged 25 to 40 in a cohort sampled during active COVID-19. The sequencing sample was made of peripheral blood. Here the CDR3 DNA reads TGTGCCAGCAGCTTAGGATCCCCCAGGGGGCGAGAACGGTACTTC. It codes for CASSLGSPRGRERYF.